This TCR beta chain was documented in a study of cytomegalovirus exposure and HLA in healthy donors. Across the study: In an earlier analysis, 95 million to 140 million unique TCR beta sequences were found from some 200 million T cells. Study results and limitations: A later analysis associated some 18,000 TCR beta sequences with HLA alleles at a 0.05 false discovery rate. Specificity of a few CMV-associated chains for CMV antigens was verified in vitro.

The study ran its PCR with 60 Vbeta and 13 Jbeta primers. In the study's own analysis: Later, 65 million to 85 million unique TCR beta chains were counted in an analysis, and approximately 10 million of them were shared. Sequenced by immunoSEQ multiplex PCR; TCRdb stores in-frame clones only, minus some. The V and J calls and clone size come from that table; D and trimming were worked out from the DNA. This specimen shows 150,000 or so clones; the ten leading clones hold under 2%. CDR3 length: 16 residues. V lost 4 bases and J lost 5, with 22 bases in between. The germline V gene has CDR1 SGHKS and CDR2 YYEKEE (reference sequence). Regarding this clone: Antigen specificity is unknown.

The gene calls are TRBV5-5 and TRBJ2-7; D is possibly TRBD1 (5 bases). The clonotype comes from a woman aged 45 to 65 in good health and CMV-seronegative. The sequenced material came from PBMCs. Here the CDR3 reads CASSIFDSGIGDEQYF. Written as DNA, the CDR3 is TGTGCCAGCAGCATTTTCGACAGTGGGATAGGGGACGAGCAGTACTTC. Full variable domain (outside the CDR3, taken from reference TRBV5-5 and TRBJ2-7): DAGVTQSPTHLIKTRGQQVTLRCSPISGHKSVSWYQQVLGQGPQFIFQYYEKEERGRGNFPDRFSARQFPNYSSELNVNALLLGDSALYLCASSIFDSGIGDEQYFGPGTRLTVT.